Detailed here is one TCR beta chain. What it binds is unknown. A read error may explain this, as a much larger clone is one base away. The source of the sample is a study of tumor-infiltrating lymphocytes in primary liver carcinoma. Findings and limits, study-wide: A fraction of only about 7-25% of top clones appeared in all five tumor regions.

Constant-region priming of roughly 490 ng total RNA yielded TCR beta cDNA. Construction of TCR beta libraries relied on three successive nested multiplex PCR rounds employing slightly modified ARM-PCR. Running 9 to 10 cycles apiece, the first two PCR rounds relied on TRBV1-TRBV30 forward primers together with a C-beta reverse primer. TCRdb analysed the multiplex PCR reads with MiXCR anew, one entry per CDR3 protein. Here the sample spans 45,000 to 55,000 distinct CDR3 sequences, about three quarters being singletons. The CDR3 covers 15 residues. CDR1 and CDR2 (germline): SGHRS, YFSETQ. Unsorted bulk tissue, about 19-31 mg of it, served as the source for co-extraction of RNA and DNA.

Material for sequencing was liver tumor tissue from sampling region 2. The subset denotes: tumor region T2, inferior pole. The chain combines TRBV5-1 with TRBJ2-3; tentatively, D is TRBD1 (5 bases). This clonotype was obtained from a man between 35 and 55 years old with primary liver carcinoma and hepatitis B virus infection. The CDR3 DNA reads as TGCACCAGCAGCTTGGGCACAGGCCACACAGATACGCAGTATTTT. Translating gives CTSSLGTGHTDTQYF.